Listed below are T cell receptor beta chains from one sample, sequenced in a study of cytomegalovirus exposure and HLA in healthy donors. Repertoires were generated with immunoSEQ multiplex PCR, while TCRdb's copy carries only in-frame clones and drops some. The table lists more than 80,000 clones, around 71% of them singletons. Sample: PBMCs. Receptors originate from a boy aged 10-17 years in good health and CMV-seronegative. CDR3s include the opening cysteine and the closing phenylalanine or tryptophan. The D gene is left open where the match is weak. Part of the rows lack a size; the others show once, few, many or a class for expanded clones.

v_call,clone_size,d_call,j_call,cdr3_nt,cdr3_aa
TRBV28,few,TRBD1,TRBJ1-4,TGTGCCAGCCAAAAGTTGGTAACAGGGGGTGGAAAACTGTTTTTT,CASQKLVTGGGKLFF
TRBV20-1,NA,TRBD1,TRBJ1-1,TGCAGTGGTAGGAACAGGGGGAAGGCTTTCTTT,CSGRNRGKAFF
TRBV7-9,NA,NA,TRBJ2-1,TGTGCCAGCAACTTCTGGGACTTAAACAATGAGCAGTTCTTC,CASNFWDLNNEQFF
TRBV27,NA,NA,TRBJ1-4,TGTGCCAGCCAAAGGGGCGCGGATGAAAAACTGTTTTTT,CASQRGADEKLFF
TRBV27,few,TRBD1,TRBJ1-2,TGTGCCAGCAGTCAGAACAGGGGTGGCTACACCTTC,CASSQNRGGYTF
TRBV10-2,NA,NA,TRBJ2-7,TGCGCCAGCAGTGAGCCGGGTCCCTACGAGCAGTACTTC,CASSEPGPYEQYF
TRBV2,NA,TRBD1,TRBJ1-6,TGTGCCAGCAGGGGGGGGACAGGGGATTCACCCCTCCACTTT,CASRGGTGDSPLHF
TRBV27,NA,NA,TRBJ1-5,TGTGCCAGCAGTCCTAATCAGCCCCAGCATTTT,CASSPNQPQHF
TRBV29-1,NA,NA,TRBJ2-1,TGCAGCTCGGGACTGGTTTGGAATGAGCAGTTCTTC,CSSGLVWNEQFF
TRBV6-5,NA,TRBD2,TRBJ2-5,TGTGCCAGCGGGGGGGTGCAAGAGACCCAGTACTTC,CASGGVQETQYF
TRBV7-3,NA,NA,TRBJ2-1,TGTGCCAGCAGCTTAAGGTTCGGACAGCCCTACAATGAGCAGTTCTTC,CASSLRFGQPYNEQFF